The following is a T cell receptor beta chain sequence with its context. The junction differs from germline at one of its ends, possibly a read error. This sample stems from a study of blood T cell repertoires in COVID-19. About the study: Samples of COVID-19 (acute and convalescent) were obtained from the United States, Italy and Spain.

Participants spanned ages about 18 to 90 years and resided in 20 to 25 US areas. Original processing methods: It was from reference gene primer amplification that nucleated cell counts were estimated. Assay used: immunoSEQ multiplex PCR; TCRdb lists only in-frame clones, some missing. V and J calls and clone size are as listed in that table; D and trimming were resolved from the DNA. The table lists about 240,000 clones, approximately 83% of them singletons. This clonotype was obtained from a woman between 40 and 55 years old who had been exposed to COVID-19. Input material: PBMCs or T cells enriched from blood (not recorded which).

DNA for the CDR3: TGTGCCAGCAGCCTAGGGGCGGACACCCCTATGCCCCTCTTT. It specifies CASSLGADTPMPLF. This rearrangement joins TRBV13 to TRBJ1-1; a possible D gene is TRBD1 (5 bases). Looked up from germline, CDR1 is PRHDT and CDR2 is FYEKMQ (reference sequence). CDR3 length: 14 residues.